A selection of T cell receptor beta chains follows, all from one sample in a study of T cell changes during pregnancy in multiple sclerosis. This table comes from immunoSEQ multiplex PCR, and its TCRdb copy is limited to in-frame clones, with some not included. The profile covers tens of thousands of clones, with about 94% appearing a single time and around 0.37% taken by the ten largest. Specimen: CD4+ T cells from peripheral blood mononuclear cells, collected after pregnancy. Receptors were obtained from a female donor with multiple sclerosis, enrolled in a pregnancy study. CDR3s include the opening cysteine and the closing phenylalanine or tryptophan. Fields, in order: J gene, D gene, clone size, V gene, CDR3 protein, CDR3 DNA. D genes are given only for firm matches. Clone size is given for some rows only: seen once, a few or many times, or a class if the clone is expanded.

TRBJ2-7 | TRBD2 | medium-sized | TRBV2 | CASGTSRYEQYF | TGTGCCAGCGGGACTAGTCGGTACGAGCAGTACTTC
TRBJ1-1 | TRBD1 | few | TRBV4-1 | CASSQPYRGTEAFF | TGCGCCAGCAGCCAACCCTACAGGGGCACTGAAGCTTTCTTT
TRBJ1-2 | TRBD1 | - | TRBV27 | CASRWTGAVNYGYTF | TGTGCCAGCAGGTGGACAGGGGCGGTTAACTATGGCTACACCTTC
TRBJ2-3 | - | - | TRBV29-1 | CSVVSGTDTQYF | TGCAGCGTTGTATCTGGCACAGATACGCAGTATTTT
TRBJ1-1 | TRBD1 | - | TRBV19 | CATRQGGAFF | TGTGCCACTCGACAGGGGGGAGCTTTCTTT
TRBJ2-2 | - | - | TRBV5-1 | CASSPAGVAWSNTGELFF | TGCGCCAGCAGCCCCGCCGGGGTCGCCTGGTCTAACACCGGGGAGCTGTTTTTT
TRBJ2-5 | - | - | TRBV11-2 | CASSLGAGVGETQYF | TGTGCCAGCAGCTTAGGGGCAGGGGTCGGGGAGACCCAGTACTTC
TRBJ1-3 | - | - | TRBV5-4 | CASSLGGLSPGNTIYF | TGTGCCAGCAGCTTGGGGGGACTCTCCCCTGGAAACACCATATATTTT
TRBJ2-2 | - | - | TRBV9 | CASSVQQVPGELFF | TGTGCCAGCAGCGTACAACAGGTCCCCGGGGAGCTGTTTTTT
TRBJ2-1 | - | - | TRBV19 | CASTKPLPPASPNEQFF | TGTGCCAGCACCAAGCCCTTACCTCCCGCTAGTCCCAATGAGCAGTTCTTC
TRBJ1-2 | - | - | TRBV28 | CASSVTNYGYTF | TGTGCCAGCAGTGTCACTAACTATGGCTACACCTTC
TRBJ2-1 | - | - | TRBV7-3 | CASSLVPGRGEQFF | TGTGCCAGCAGCTTGGTACCGGGTAGGGGTGAGCAGTTCTTC
TRBJ2-1 | - | - | TRBV11-3 | CASSPARAGNEQFF | TGTGCCAGCAGTCCGGCCCGCGCAGGCAATGAGCAGTTCTTC
TRBJ2-5 | TRBD1 | - | TRBV7-9 | CASRPLPRAGGFQETQYF | TGTGCCAGCAGACCGTTACCCCGGGCAGGGGGATTCCAAGAGACCCAGTACTTC
TRBJ1-4 | - | - | TRBV28 | CASKSLGQGEKLFF | TGTGCCAGCAAGTCACTGGGACAAGGTGAAAAACTGTTTTTT
TRBJ2-2 | TRBD1 | - | TRBV5-1 | CASSLSGTANTGELFF | TGCGCCAGCAGCTTGTCCGGGACAGCGAACACCGGGGAGCTGTTTTTT
TRBJ1-2 | - | - | TRBV30 | CAWTRGASGYTF | TGTGCCTGGACCCGGGGGGCTTCTGGCTACACCTTC
TRBJ2-3 | TRBD2 | - | TRBV10-3 | CAISETSGFSTDTQYF | TGTGCCATCAGTGAAACTAGCGGGTTTAGCACAGATACGCAGTATTTT
TRBJ2-3 | TRBD2 | - | TRBV9 | CASSARTSGGADTQYF | TGTGCCAGCAGCGCACGGACTAGCGGGGGAGCAGATACGCAGTATTTT
TRBJ1-1 | TRBD1 | once | TRBV7-9 | CASSLTGYTEAFF | TGTGCCAGCAGCTTGACAGGGTACACTGAAGCTTTCTTT
TRBJ1-1 | TRBD1 | - | TRBV5-1 | CASSLGGQGTAFF | TGCGCCAGCAGCTTGGGAGGACAGGGAACAGCTTTCTTT
TRBJ2-7 | - | - | TRBV11-3 | CASSLGRTAGRGSYEQYF | TGTGCCAGCAGCTTAGGTAGGACGGCGGGCAGGGGAAGTTACGAGCAGTACTTC
TRBJ1-5 | - | - | TRBV19 | CASGQNSNQPQHF | TGTGCCAGTGGACAGAATAGCAATCAGCCCCAGCATTTT
TRBJ2-1 | TRBD1 | - | TRBV27 | CASSYRGAYNEQFF | TGTGCCAGCAGTTACAGGGGAGCCTACAATGAGCAGTTCTTC
TRBJ2-3 | TRBD2 | - | TRBV5-1 | CASSNRTSGTDTQYF | TGCGCCAGCAGCAACAGGACTAGCGGGACAGATACGCAGTATTTT
TRBJ2-7 | TRBD1 | - | TRBV10-2 | CASSATGGSYEQYF | TGCGCCAGCAGTGCCACAGGGGGCTCCTACGAGCAGTACTTC
TRBJ1-1 | TRBD1 | - | TRBV4-1 | CASSRRQGAGEAFF | TGCGCCAGCAGCCGGAGACAGGGGGCCGGTGAAGCTTTCTTT
TRBJ1-2 | TRBD1 | - | TRBV13 | CASSLGRQGRNYGYTF | TGTGCCAGCAGCTTAGGGAGACAGGGTAGAAACTATGGCTACACCTTC
TRBJ2-1 | TRBD2 | - | TRBV30 | CAWLGTRSYNEQFF | TGTGCCTGGCTCGGGACTAGAAGCTACAATGAGCAGTTCTTC
TRBJ1-1 | - | - | TRBV29-1 | CSVGGPAMNTEAFF | TGCAGCGTCGGAGGACCCGCCATGAACACTGAAGCTTTCTTT
TRBJ2-5 | - | - | TRBV7-7 | CASSLGQGPEETQYF | TGTGCCAGCAGCTTAGGGCAGGGGCCCGAAGAGACCCAGTACTTC
TRBJ2-2 | TRBD1 | once | TRBV18 | CASSPKGAGTGELFF | TGTGCCAGCTCACCAAAGGGGGCAGGCACCGGGGAGCTGTTTTTT
TRBJ2-7 | TRBD2 | many | TRBV27 | CASKDMAGGNYEQYF | TGTGCCAGTAAGGATATGGCGGGAGGTAACTACGAGCAGTACTTC
TRBJ2-7 | TRBD1 | once | TRBV6-5 | CASRSDRGTYEQYF | TGTGCCAGCAGATCGGACAGGGGAACCTACGAGCAGTACTTC